These 3 T cell receptor beta chains share one sample of origin, sequenced in a study of Ad26.COV2.S vaccination and SARS-CoV-2 variants. Treatment defined: around 19 received Ad26.COV2.S at low or high dose, single or two shots; about 5 received placebo; per-sample allocation not given. Sampling was performed 63 days after the first vaccine or placebo injection. Method: immunoSEQ multiplex PCR; TCRdb's copy keeps in-frame clones and lacks some. Here the sample spans approximately 350,000 clones, more than 75% being singletons. Here the sequenced sample was peripheral blood, taken in a trial of Ad26.COV2.S vaccine versus placebo. These receptor sequences come from a person aged 18-60 years who received the Ad26.COV2.S COVID-19 vaccine or a placebo.

The chain carries TRBV6-5 and TRBJ1-2; D gene unclear. Germline-derived CDR1 and CDR2 are MNHEY and SVGAGI. Trimming cost V 2 bases and J 4 bases, with 8 bases left between them. The length of the CDR3 is 13 residues. The CDR3 region is CASSYGVSYGYTF. DNA for the CDR3: TGTGCCAGCAGTTACGGGGTGAGCTATGGCTACACCTTC.

The gene calls are TRBV15 and TRBJ1-5, with D perhaps matching TRBD1 (5 bases). Trimming shortened V by 3 bases and J by 4 bases, and 16 bases separated the two germline ends. The CDR3 has 16 amino acids. Germline CDR1 is LNHNV and CDR2 is YYDKDF (reference sequence). CDR3 loop: CATSRRGRNSNQPQHF. The CDR3 DNA is TGTGCCACCAGCAGGCGGGGCAGGAACAGTAATCAGCCCCAGCATTTT.

This clone came up once. This rearrangement joins TRBV11-3 to TRBJ2-2, with 8 bases lining up with TRBD1. This CDR3 region has 13 residues. Germline CDR1 and CDR2: SGHNT and YENEEA. With V trimmed by 4 bases and J by 8 bases, 3 bases remained unmatched. The DNA for the CDR3 is TGTGCCAGCAGCTCAAGGACAGGGGGGGAGCTGTTTTTT. The encoded protein is CASSSRTGGELFF.